This TCR beta chain originates from a study of blood T cells in healthy people across ages. Comment on this clonotype: What it binds is unknown.

Whole-study results and caveats: Estimates of total diversity, which came from one million sequenced T cells, were considered to be underestimates. As age increased, TCR beta diversity per million T cells fell in a roughly linear fashion.

Alongside a J-beta primer mix, a sample-barcoded 5' primer served in a second PCR lasting about 6 to 11 cycles. The template-switch adaptor, which had 12 random nucleotides, put a tag on each cDNA molecule. TCRdb analysed the 5' RACE reads with MiXCR anew, one entry per CDR3 protein. The repertoire holds about 620,000 distinct CDR3 sequences, with approximately 52% as singletons. CDR1 is MDHEN and CDR2 is SYDVKM in the germline V gene. The CDR3 sequence is 13 residues long. V dropped 3 bases and J dropped 3 bases, with 9 bases sitting between them. This sequence joins TRBV28 and TRBJ2-7; D is ambiguous. Sample: blood. The source of this sequence is a woman older than 75 in good health. CDR3 nucleotides: TGTGCCAGCAGTTTCCAGCCAGGCTACGAGCAGTACTTC. Protein: CASSFQPGYEQYF.